One T cell receptor beta chain is described in this entry. The data originate from a study of blood T cell repertoires in COVID-19. Profiling relied on immunoSEQ multiplex PCR, and the TCRdb table lists in-frame clones only, not all of them. The sample has roughly 21,000 clones; around 89% are singletons. The V and J ends lost 1 base and 7 bases respectively, with 4 bases between them. The CDR3 is 12 amino acids. Germline-derived CDR1 and CDR2 are ENHRY and SYGVKD. Sequenced input: peripheral blood. The receptor was isolated from a man between 65 and 85 years old with active COVID-19. The chain couples TRBV10-3 to TRBJ1-4; D uncertain. The CDR3 nucleotides are TGTGCCATCAGTGAGTTCGGTGAAAAACTGTTTTTT. It translates to CAISEFGEKLFF.